The clone carrying this TCR beta chain has only a few counts. The antigen remains unidentified. Measured with immunoSEQ multiplex PCR; TCRdb has only the in-frame clones, and not every one. The table lists 950,000 to 1,300,000 clones, 75% of them singletons, with approximately 1.5% in the top ten. The sample is drawn from a study of shared clonotypes between healthy human individuals. Study-level results: Naive subsets tended to show greater estimated richness than memory subsets.

The CDR3 loop spans 14 amino acids. Trimming cost V 2 bases and J 1 base, with 9 bases left between them. Germline V gives CDR1 SGDLS, CDR2 YYNGEE. The chain couples TRBV9 to TRBJ1-1; D is unresolved. The sample consisted of memory CD4+ T cells sorted from blood. As to subset: CD45RA-negative fraction. The sequence derives from a man aged 18 to 29 in good health. CDR3 loop: CASSVTPQNTEAFF. The CDR3 coding sequence is TGTGCCAGCAGCGTGACCCCTCAGAACACTGAAGCTTTCTTT.